A single sample gave rise to the 8 T cell receptor beta chains below, sequenced in a study of cytotoxic CD8 clonotypes in ibrutinib-treated CLL. This table comes from immunoSEQ multiplex PCR, and its TCRdb copy is limited to in-frame clones, with some not included. The sample lists 300,000 to 400,000 clones; about 64% were seen once. The sample consisted of PBMCs, taken after 36 months of ibrutinib treatment. These receptors were taken from a human donor with chronic lymphocytic leukemia.

This clone was picked up a small number of times. This chain joins TRBV28 and TRBJ2-7; D is unresolved. Germline values: CDR1 MDHEN, CDR2 SYDVKM. The V end was cut by 3 bases, the J end by 0 bases, with 3 bases between. The CDR3 runs 12 residues. CDR3 residues: CASSFSSYEQYF. The CDR3 DNA sequence: TGTGCCAGCAGTTTTAGCTCCTACGAGCAGTACTTC.

J is TRBJ2-3 and V is TRBV14, with D possibly TRBD2 on 5 matching bases. V dropped 3 bases and J dropped 0 bases, with 10 bases sitting between them. The CDR3 covers 15 residues. Germline loops: CDR1 SGHDN, CDR2 FVKESK. Written as DNA, the CDR3 is TGTGCCAGCAGCCATACGACGGGGAGCACAGATACGCAGTATTTT. Translating it yields CASSHTTGSTDTQYF.

This clone has a handful of counts. The chain is built from TRBV18 and TRBJ1-6, with TRBD1 matching 7 bases. Germline V gives CDR1 KGHSH, CDR2 LQKENI. The CDR3 is 14 residues long. V shed 1 base, J shed 10 bases, and the junction held 4 bases outside the gene matches. Here the CDR3 DNA reads TGTGCCAGCTCACCACAGGGGGCAGGATCACCCCTCCACTTT. Its translation is CASSPQGAGSPLHF.

This clone turned up a few times. This sequence joins TRBV14 and TRBJ1-2; D uncertain. Germline lookup yields CDR1 SGHDN and CDR2 FVKESK. The CDR3 has 14 residues. Trimming pared 0 bases from V and 4 bases from J, leaving 9 bases between. DNA for the CDR3: TGTGCCAGCAGCCAAGAGGAATCCCGCTATGGCTACACCTTC. As protein: CASSQEESRYGYTF.

The chain carries TRBV19 and TRBJ1-1; no reliable D call. The germline CDR1 and CDR2 sequences are LNHDA and SQIVND (reference sequence). V lost 1 base and J lost 1, with 7 bases in between. The CDR3 is 14 residues long. In DNA, the CDR3 is TGTGCCAGTAGTATAGGTCGGGAGAACACTGAAGCTTTCTTT. It codes for CASSIGRENTEAFF.

J is TRBJ2-5 and V is TRBV7-9; 7 bases line up with TRBD2. Germline V lookup: CDR1 SEHNR, CDR2 FQNEAQ (reference sequence). Trimming at V came to 6 bases and at J to 7 bases, leaving 8 bases not matched to a gene. The CDR3 has 13 amino acids. The DNA for the CDR3 is TGTGCCAGCAGGTCAAGGGAGGGCCGGACCCAGTACTTC. Translated, it gives CASRSREGRTQYF.

V and J are TRBV9 and TRBJ1-2; D unclear. The germline V and J ends were trimmed by 3 bases and 9 bases, with 12 bases remaining between them. CDR3 length: 12 amino acids. In germline, CDR1 is SGDLS, CDR2 YYNGEE. CDR3: CASSGPFVSYTF. The CDR3, as DNA: TGTGCCAGCAGCGGGCCTTTCGTTAGCTACACCTTC.

J is TRBJ1-5 and V is TRBV18, with D hard to call. The germline V gene encodes CDR1 KGHSH and CDR2 LQKENI. This CDR3 is 17 amino acids long. V was cut by 2 bases and J by 2 bases, with 16 bases left in between. The CDR3, as DNA: TGTGCCAGCTCACCAGGGCTCCAGGTTACGGGCAATCAGCCCCAGCATTTT. Translating gives CASSPGLQVTGNQPQHF.